Listed below are T cell receptor beta chains from one sample, sequenced in a study of T cells in Graves' hyperthyroidism and ophthalmopathy. TCRdb ran MiXCR on the multiplex PCR reads and lists one entry per CDR3 protein. The table records 300,000 to 450,000 distinct CDR3 sequences, more than 20% of them present only once. The material sequenced was blood. The receptors here all came from a man between 45 and 60 years old with Graves' hyperthyroidism. The conserved cysteine and the conserved F or W are not part of the CDR3 here. D genes are given only for firm matches. A row's size may be missing; if present it is once, few, many or a size class.

abundance	v_gene	d_gene	j_gene	CDR3aa
many	TRBV6-2/TRBV6-3	.	TRBJ1-2	ASSYRQESGYT
few	TRBV2	.	TRBJ2-1	ASSEDRVAVGNEQF
few	TRBV6-5	TRBD1	TRBJ2-2	ASSYKPGQGGTGELF
.	TRBV18	.	TRBJ2-3	ASSPLKMTGVVTDTQY
many	TRBV28	.	TRBJ1-4	AISTGTYEKLF
many	TRBV11-2	.	TRBJ2-3	ASSSSQGLTDTQY
few	TRBV12-3/TRBV12-4	.	TRBJ2-7	ASSYQGGQQY
.	TRBV19	.	TRBJ1-4	ASSMATGGEKLF
.	TRBV24-1	.	TRBJ2-5	ATSDRGKETQY
once	TRBV9	.	TRBJ2-6	ASSFHSSAGANVLT
many	TRBV6-5	.	TRBJ2-7	ASSYGGTTYEQY
few	TRBV7-3	TRBD2	TRBJ2-1	ASSSIPGLALNEQF
many	TRBV11-2	TRBD2	TRBJ2-7	ASSLVAGVDYEQY
.	TRBV7-9	.	TRBJ2-5	ASSLWSSQETQY
few	TRBV2	.	TRBJ1-2	ASRNDRHTNYGYT
.	TRBV2	.	TRBJ1-6	ASSEITGVVNSPLH
many	TRBV2	TRBD2	TRBJ2-5	ASRDGGGETQY
few	TRBV7-9	TRBD2	TRBJ2-5	ASSLNRAGDGETQY
few	TRBV12-3/TRBV12-4	TRBD1	TRBJ2-4	ASSEGQGNIQY
many	TRBV7-3	.	TRBJ2-1	ASSPRGEKKIDNEQF
many	TRBV5-1	.	TRBJ2-3	ASSLSDTDTQY
.	TRBV5-6	.	TRBJ1-5	ASSLSARGDQPQH
.	TRBV5-6	.	TRBJ1-5	ASSVGGGIQPQH
.	TRBV5-1	.	TRBJ2-1	ASSLDVLGYEQF
.	TRBV29-1	.	TRBJ2-1	SVAPTYNEQF
many	TRBV7-2	TRBD2	TRBJ2-5	ASSLYGRGETQY
.	TRBV6-1	TRBD2	TRBJ2-2	ASRESLILAAGELF
.	TRBV7-9	.	TRBJ2-1	ASSLGVWSSGSYNEQF
.	TRBV7-9	TRBD2	TRBJ2-1	ASSLTFTSGGGGNEQF
.	TRBV2	.	TRBJ1-1	ASRRRSTEAF
.	TRBV5-6	.	TRBJ1-1	ASSLGSGPTEAF
many	TRBV2	.	TRBJ1-1	ASSTQRTNTEAF
many	TRBV12-3/TRBV12-4	.	TRBJ2-5	ASSLDWSEETQY
few	TRBV3-1	.	TRBJ2-2	ASSQPPGLNTGELF
.	TRBV13	.	TRBJ1-2	ASSSGLPRVGYGYT
many	TRBV11-3	TRBD1	TRBJ2-7	ASSGDRGPYEQY